Each of the 20 T cell receptor beta chains below was sequenced from the same sample in a study of beta chain features in type 1 diabetes. Expressed TCRB transcripts got sequenced, as all isolated RNA was reverse transcribed. The data were produced by immunoSEQ multiplex PCR, yet TCRdb's version contains in-frame clones alone and is incomplete. The table lists 130,000 or so clones, approximately 9.8% of them singletons. Source material: central memory CD4+ T cells from blood. These receptor sequences come from a middle-aged woman in good health.

This clone occurred once. The rearrangement links TRBV2 to TRBJ1-5; D possibly corresponds to TRBD1 (5 bases). Trimming left V 0 bases short and J 1 base short, with 10 bases between. This CDR3 contains 16 residues. The V gene's germline CDR1 is SNHLY and CDR2 FYNNEI. The DNA for the CDR3 is TGTGCCAGCAGTGAAGCGGGGACTGCCAGCAATCAGCCCCAGCATTTT. Protein: CASSEAGTASNQPQHF.

The chain uses TRBV18 and TRBJ2-7; no definite D call. Germline CDR1 is KGHSH and CDR2 is LQKENI. Trimming shortened V by 4 bases and J by 2 bases, and 9 bases separated the two germline ends. The CDR3 is 13 residues long. CDR3 sequence: CASSQAGTYEQYF. CDR3 nucleotides: TGTGCCAGCTCACAAGCAGGAACCTACGAGCAGTACTTC. Together with reference TRBV18 and TRBJ2-7, the CDR3 gives the full variable domain: NAGVMQNPRHLVRRRGQEARLRCSPMKGHSHVYWYRQLPEEGLKFMVYLQKENIIDESGMPKERFSAEFPKEGPSILRIQQVVRGDSAAYFCASSQAGTYEQYFGPGTRLTVT.

This clone occurred a few times. The V call is TRBV20-1, the J call TRBJ2-5; D remains unclear. Looked up from germline, CDR1 is DFQATT and CDR2 is SNEGSKA (reference sequence). V lost 6 bases, J lost 1 base, and 6 bases lay in between. The CDR3 spans 11 residues. The CDR3 is CSARSQETQYF. As DNA, the CDR3 is TGCAGTGCCAGGTCCCAAGAGACCCAGTACTTC.

This clone came up a few times. The genes are TRBV13 and TRBJ2-3; 9 bases are a match to TRBD2. This CDR3 has 18 residues. CDR1 PRHDT and CDR2 FYEKMQ come from the germline V gene (reference sequence). V dropped 5 bases and J dropped 4; count of bases not matched to a gene: 16. The CDR3 bases are TGTGCCAGCAGCCATCACGAAAAAGCGGGGGGCGGACCAGATACGCAGTATTTT. This sequence encodes CASSHHEKAGGGPDTQYF.

Only a few counts were recorded for this clone. The V call is TRBV5-6, the J call TRBJ2-5; no firm D call. The CDR3 extends over 13 amino acids. V was trimmed by 1 base and J by 3 bases, leaving 7 bases between them. Germline V lookup: CDR1 SGHDT, CDR2 YYEEEE. The CDR3 here is CASSLSGEETQYF. Written as DNA, the CDR3 is TGTGCCAGCAGCTTGAGTGGAGAAGAGACCCAGTACTTC.

At least ten counts were recorded for this clone. The chain uses TRBV29-1 and TRBJ1-3; 9 nucleotides line up with TRBD1. V lost 4 bases, J lost 2 bases, and 6 bases stayed unmatched. The CDR3 covers 15 residues. Per the germline V gene, CDR1 is SQVTM and CDR2 is ANQGSEA. In nucleotides, the CDR3 is TGCAGCGTTGTCGGGGACAGGGAGACTGGAAACACCATATATTTT. Translated, it gives CSVVGDRETGNTIYF.

This chain's CDR3 is CASSQLTSGDPDTQYF. For the CDR3, the DNA is TGTGCCAGCAGCCAATTGACTAGCGGGGACCCCGATACGCAGTATTTT. The chain uses TRBV4-2 and TRBJ2-3, with 11 bases fitting TRBD2. Germline V CDR1 and CDR2: LGHNA, YNFKEQ. The length of the CDR3 is 16 residues. J was trimmed by 6 bases and V by 2 bases; bases with no gene match: 7.

This clone came up a few times. The V gene is TRBV29-1, the J gene TRBJ2-5; D is unresolved. Germline V lookup: CDR1 SQVTM, CDR2 ANQGSEA. The CDR3 runs 14 residues. The germline V and J ends were trimmed by 4 bases and 1 base, with 13 bases remaining between them. DNA of the CDR3: TGCAGCGTTGTGCGATCGGTCGTCCAAGAGACCCAGTACTTC. Protein sequence: CSVVRSVVQETQYF.

In the case of this clone: A junction end diverges from the germline sequence, so it may reflect a read error. The gene calls are TRBV5-4 and TRBJ1-2; the D gene is possibly TRBD1 (5 bases). Germline assignment: CDR1 SGHNT and CDR2 YYREEE (reference sequence). The CDR3 runs 15 residues. The CDR3 loop is CASSQETGANYGYTF. CDR3 bases: TGCGCCAGCAGCCAAGAAACAGGAGCTAACTATGGCTACACCTTC.

The V gene is TRBV28, the J gene TRBJ1-6; 8 bases agree with TRBD1. The germline V gene has CDR1 MDHEN and CDR2 SYDVKM. The CDR3 covers 15 residues. Trimming at V came to 7 bases and at J to 10 bases, leaving 12 bases not matched to a gene. Here the CDR3 DNA reads TGTGCCAGCAACATGGCAGGGGGCGCCGGGTCACCCCTCCACTTT. It specifies CASNMAGGAGSPLHF.

V and J are TRBV5-8 and TRBJ1-5, with D tentatively TRBD1 (6 bases). The CDR3 runs 13 residues. Germline CDR1 SGHTS, CDR2 YDEGEE. Trimming left V 6 bases short and J 4 bases short, with 11 bases between. The CDR3 bases are TGTGCCAGCACCCCGGACAGAAATCAGCCCCAGCATTTT. Its protein is CASTPDRNQPQHF. The full variable domain, in which reference TRBV5-8 and TRBJ1-5 provide the parts outside the CDR3, is EAGVTQSPTHLIKTRGQQATLRCSPISGHTSVYWYQQALGLGLQFLLWYDEGEERNRGNFPPRFSGRQFPNYSSELNVNALELEDSALYLCASTPDRNQPQHFGDGTRLSIL.

The chain recombines TRBV29-1 with TRBJ2-5; 8 bases agree with TRBD1. V was pared by 6 bases and J by 5 bases, with 11 bases of the junction left unmatched. The CDR3 length is 14 residues. Germline CDR1 reads SQVTM; CDR2 reads ANQGSEA. The CDR3 DNA is TGCAGCGTAGATAAGACAGGGGAAGGGGAGACCCAGTACTTC. Amino acids: CSVDKTGEGETQYF.

The genes are TRBV9 and TRBJ1-5; D might be TRBD1 (6 bases). Germline lookup yields CDR1 SGDLS and CDR2 YYNGEE. The CDR3 length is 13 residues. V lost 3 bases, J lost 6 bases, and 10 bases lay in between. In nucleotides, the CDR3 is TGTGCCAGCAGCGGACCACAGGGTCAGCCCCAGCATTTT. Translated, it gives CASSGPQGQPQHF.

This clone was seen a handful of times. The junction shows a germline mismatch at one end, possibly a read error. The chain joins TRBV6-5 to TRBJ1-1; possible D gene TRBD1, 5 bases. The V gene's germline CDR1 is MNHEY and CDR2 SVGAGI. CDR3 size: 14 residues. The CDR3 reads CASSYRGGNAEAFF. CDR3 nucleotides: TGTGCCAGCAGTTACAGGGGTGGGAACGCTGAAGCTTTCTTT.

This clone was counted many times. The CDR3 DNA reads as TGTGCCAGCTCACCATGGCGGAACAATGAGCAGTTCTTC. Translated, it gives CASSPWRNNEQFF. The rearrangement uses TRBV18 and TRBJ2-1; D not certain. There are 13 residues in the CDR3. Germline CDR1 reads KGHSH; CDR2 reads LQKENI. Trimming stripped 2 bases from V and 5 bases from J, with 7 bases between. The whole variable domain, remainder taken from reference TRBV18 and TRBJ2-1, is NAGVMQNPRHLVRRRGQEARLRCSPMKGHSHVYWYRQLPEEGLKFMVYLQKENIIDESGMPKERFSAEFPKEGPSILRIQQVVRGDSAAYFCASSPWRNNEQFFGPGTRLTVL.

The sample holds a few counts of this clone. V usage is TRBV2 and J usage is TRBJ2-5; a weak D match, TRBD1 (6 bases). The CDR3 sequence is 13 residues long. Trimming removed 7 bases at V and 3 bases at J, with 12 bases between. The germline V gene has CDR1 SNHLY and CDR2 FYNNEI. The CDR3 DNA follows: TGTGCCAGCAAACCACAGGGAGAAGAGACCCAGTACTTC. Protein sequence: CASKPQGEETQYF.

This clone was recorded a few times. V usage is TRBV6-4 and J usage is TRBJ2-1; 7 nucleotides line up with TRBD1. The CDR3 extends over 14 amino acids. In germline, CDR1 is MRHNA, CDR2 SNTAGT. Unmatched junction bases numbered 8, after V lost 5 bases and J lost 7 bases. The CDR3, as DNA: TGTGCCAGCAGTCTCATCAGGGGGATGAATGAGCAGTTCTTC. Translated: CASSLIRGMNEQFF.

This clone was recorded many times. CDR3: CSARQGAQETQYF. The CDR3 DNA is TGCAGCGCTAGACAGGGTGCTCAAGAGACCCAGTACTTC. The genes are TRBV29-1 and TRBJ2-5; TRBD1 matches 7 bases. Germline CDR1 is SQVTM and CDR2 is ANQGSEA. CDR3 size: 13 residues. Trimming cost V 7 bases and J 2 bases; bases outside gene matches: 7.

CDR3 loop: CASSAGTVSYEQYF. Written as DNA, the CDR3 is TGTGCCAGTAGTGCCGGGACAGTTTCCTACGAGCAGTACTTC. The chain joins TRBV19 to TRBJ2-7; TRBD1 matches at 7 bases. J lost 1 base, V lost 5 bases, and 5 bases had no gene match. Germline lookup yields CDR1 LNHDA and CDR2 SQIVND (reference sequence). This CDR3 has 14 amino acids.

This chain connects TRBV5-6 to TRBJ1-2, with a possible D match to TRBD1 (5 bases). This CDR3 has 14 amino acids. Germline V gives CDR1 SGHDT, CDR2 YYEEEE. V was clipped by 5 bases and J by 5 bases, with 16 bases between them. In DNA form, the CDR3 reads TGTGCCAGCAGTCCTGCGGGGCCTGGGTATGGCTACACCTTC. Residues: CASSPAGPGYGYTF.